This T cell receptor (gamma chain) emerged from a study of gamma-delta chains in newborns, infants, children (dated by TCRdb to the late 2010s). Regarding the study in general: According to the title of the study, polyclonal expansion of innate gammadelta T cells immediately after birth is driven by microbial exposure. How innate gammadelta T cell populations in human newborns were shaped by microbial exposure immediately after birth was investigated in the study.

The reads were generated on an Illumina MiSeq. Via CATT, TCRdb reprocessed the public reads, and rows with identical DNA were then joined. This sample holds 1,000 to 1,500 gamma-chain clones; less than 60% were observed only once. The ten largest make up around 8.7% of the sample. The CDR1 and CDR2 encoded by the germline V gene are EGSTGY and YDSYTSSV. Inclusive of the bounding cysteine and phenylalanine, the CDR3 is 12 residues long. Only CDR3 DNA remains: 36 bases, in frame from the first base. Unmatched junction bases come to 3, with V trimmed by 7 bases and J by 4 bases. This clone was detected once. Its antigen specificity is not known. This clone may be a read error of a much larger clone one base away.

The sample was blood. In this chain, TRGV4 is recombined with TRGJP1. The J gene comes from matching the DNA to germline here; TCRdb lacks it. The TCR originated in a child who was a newborn, infant or young child, either healthy, febrile or measles-vaccinated (not recorded which). The CDR3: CATCNTGWFKIF. In nucleotides, the sequence is TGTGCCACCTGCAACACTGGTTGGTTCAAGATATTT.